A single sample is the source of the 25 T cell receptor beta chains below, sequenced in a study of spatial heterogeneity in lung cancer (dated 2019 in TCRdb). The time point label here, explained by the study, means: sample taken at primary tumor resection. The library was produced with 5' RACE. TCRdb records NextSeq 500 as the sequencer. Using fastp at Q25 and MiXCR, TCRdb reprocessed the public reads and kept productive beta chains. Here each entry gathers all rows of one CDR3 protein and keeps the most common genes and DNA. The sample table lists 350 to 500 distinct CDR3 sequences, around 14% of them with a count of one. Jointly, the top ten make up over 15% of the sample. The sample consisted of normal lung tissue next to the tumor, taken at surgery. All receptors derive from a male donor with early-stage non-small cell lung cancer.

This clonotype is categorized as large. The size of this beta chain means little, since it is a stray read in a library made for alpha chains. The chain is built from TRBV11-2 and TRBJ2-5; D remains unclear. V was shortened by 2 bases and J by 2 bases, with 6 bases between the two germline ends. The CDR3 has 13 residues. The germline CDR1 and CDR2 sequences are SGHAT and FQNNGV. CDR3 nucleotides: TGTGCCAGCAGCTTATGGCGGCAAGAGACCCAGTACTTC. Translated, it gives CASSLWRQETQYF.

By its share, this clonotype is large. This beta chain is an off-target read within a library intended for alpha chains, so its frequency means little. The chain carries TRBV24-1 and TRBJ2-2; D unclear. V was cut by 3 bases and J by 6 bases, with 4 bases left in between. The CDR3 is 12 residues long. Germline V gene sequence: CDR1 KGHDR, CDR2 SFDVKD. Written as DNA, the CDR3 is TGTGCCACCAGTGATCATCCCGGGGAGCTGTTTTTT. Amino acid sequence: CATSDHPGELFF.

This clonotype is deemed large. This beta chain is an off-target read within a library intended for alpha chains, so its frequency means little. The V gene is TRBV7-9, the J gene TRBJ2-1, with a tentative D call TRBD2 (6 bases). The germline CDR1 and CDR2 sequences are SEHNR and FQNEAQ (reference sequence). Trimming removed 7 bases at V and 13 bases at J, with 17 bases between. The CDR3 runs to 12 residues. The CDR3 loop reads CASTQDGGVQFF. The DNA for the CDR3 is TGTGCCAGCACCCAAGACGGGGGTGTACAGTTCTTC.

This clonotype ranks as large. This beta chain slipped into a library made for alpha chains as a stray read, so its size is not meaningful. The chain recombines TRBV5-1 with TRBJ2-3; 10 nucleotides align to TRBD2. Germline loops: CDR1 SGHRS, CDR2 YFSETQ. The CDR3 is made up of 17 amino acids. Trimming cost V 0 bases and J 1 base; bases outside gene matches: 5. Here the CDR3 reads CASSLGASGSGTDTQYF. The DNA for the CDR3 is TGCGCCAGCAGCTTGGGAGCTAGCGGGAGTGGCACAGATACGCAGTATTTT.

This clonotype is large (0.1 to 1%) in the sample. A library prepared for alpha chains yielded this beta chain as an off-target read; its size is of little meaning. The J gene is TRBJ2-1, the V gene TRBV2; TRBD2 matches at 10 bases. The V gene's germline CDR1 is SNHLY and CDR2 FYNNEI. The CDR3 has 16 amino acids. The V and J ends lost 6 bases and 10 bases, in that order; junction bases with no gene match: 15. CDR3: CASRPGLAEPPGEQFF. CDR3 coding DNA: TGTGCCAGCAGGCCTGGACTAGCGGAGCCCCCAGGAGAGCAGTTCTTC.

On this clonotype: The library was built for alpha chains, so this beta chain is an off-target read and its size means little. V and J are TRBV28 and TRBJ2-1; TRBD2 matches 11 bases. Germline-derived CDR1 and CDR2 are MDHEN and SYDVKM. This CDR3 region has 16 residues. V was clipped by 7 bases and J by 9 bases; unmatched bases: 14. As DNA, the CDR3 is TGTGCCAGCACGCTACTAGCGGGAGAGAGCTTGGGTGAGCAGTTCTTC. It codes for CASTLLAGESLGEQFF. Full variable domain (missing parts from reference TRBV28 and TRBJ2-1): DVKVTQSSRYLVKRTGEKVFLECVQDMDHENMFWYRQDPGLGLRLIYFSYDVKMKEKGDIPEGYSVSREKKERFSLILESASTNQTSMYLCASTLLAGESLGEQFFGPGTRLTVL.

As for this clonotype: Because the library targeted alpha chains, this beta chain is an off-target read whose size means little. The chain uses TRBV7-9 and TRBJ2-2, with a possible D match to TRBD2 (5 bases). The CDR3 extends over 15 amino acids. V shed 4 bases and J shed 6 bases, with 15 bases lying between them. CDR1 is SEHNR, CDR2 FQNEAQ, per germline (reference sequence). Here the CDR3 DNA reads TGTGCCAGCAGCTCCCGGGAAGCCCCACCCGGGGAGCTGTTTTTT. It specifies CASSSREAPPGELFF. The full variable domain, in which reference TRBV7-9 and TRBJ2-2 provide the parts outside the CDR3, is DTGVSQNPRHKITKRGQNVTFRCDPISEHNRLYWYRQTLGQGPEFLTYFQNEAQLEKSRLLSDRFSAERPKGSFSTLEIQRTEQGDSAMYLCASSSREAPPGELFFGEGSRLTVL.

Turning to this clonotype: This beta chain lies outside the target of a library built for alpha chains; its clone size means little. CDR3 in amino acids: CASSYGTSRTDTQYF. CDR3 nucleotides: TGTGCCAGCAGCTATGGGACTAGCCGCACAGATACGCAGTATTTT. This chain links TRBV7-2 with TRBJ2-3; 9 nucleotides align to TRBD2. The V gene end was trimmed by 4 bases and the J gene end by 1 base; junction bases not matched to a gene: 3. The germline CDR1 and CDR2 sequences are SGHTA and FQGNSA. The CDR3 runs 15 residues.

This clonotype rates as large. This beta chain turned up in a library designed for alpha chains; as an off-target read, its abundance says little. This chain joins TRBV28 and TRBJ2-7; 12 bases line up with TRBD1. With 9 bases clipped from V and 2 bases from J, the junction kept 5 bases outside the gene matches. The germline V gene encodes CDR1 MDHEN and CDR2 SYDVKM. The CDR3 spans 14 residues. The CDR3 region has the DNA TGTGCCAGTCTTGGGACAGGGGGCACCTACGAGCAGTACTTC. This gives the protein CASLGTGGTYEQYF.

This clonotype is categorized as large (0.1 to 1%). This beta chain came through as a stray read in a library set up for alpha chains, and its size says little. This chain connects TRBV6-4 to TRBJ2-2; TRBD2 matches 8 bases. The CDR3 runs to 14 residues. The germline gives CDR1 MRHNA, CDR2 SNTAGT. The ends lost 5 bases at V and 6 bases at J; junction bases unmatched: 5. The CDR3 here is CASSPAGEAGELFF. As DNA, the CDR3 is TGTGCCAGCAGTCCAGCGGGAGAGGCCGGGGAGCTGTTTTTT.

On this clonotype itself: This beta chain is an unintended read in a library built for alpha chains; its size means little. V is TRBV7-6 and J is TRBJ2-1; D may be TRBD1 (6 bases). V was shortened by 3 bases and J by 7 bases, with 10 bases between the two germline ends. Germline V gives CDR1 SGHVS, CDR2 FNYEAQ. The CDR3 runs to 13 residues. This CDR3 reads CASSLRQGNEQFF. The CDR3 DNA reads TGTGCCAGCAGCTTGAGGCAGGGGAATGAGCAGTTCTTC.

By share of the sample, this clonotype is large (0.1 to 1%). Within a library made for alpha chains, this beta chain is off target, and its count is uninformative. The chain couples TRBV7-2 to TRBJ2-5; the D gene is possibly TRBD1 (6 bases). Germline CDR1 and CDR2: SGHTA and FQGNSA. The CDR3 totals 16 residues. Trimming removed 1 base at V and 6 bases at J, with 18 bases between. CDR3 nucleotides: TGTGCCAGCAGCTTAGTAATTATTCAGGGGCAAAAGACCCAGTACTTC. Protein product: CASSLVIIQGQKTQYF.

By share, this clonotype ranks as large. This beta chain is off target for a library built for alpha chains, so its abundance means little. The V and J genes are TRBV7-6 and TRBJ2-5; 9 bases fit TRBD2. Germline CDR1 SGHVS, CDR2 FNYEAQ. The CDR3 has 14 residues. V lost 6 bases, J lost 6 bases, and 8 bases stayed unmatched. Written as DNA, the CDR3 is TGTGCCAGCAGTTTTAGCGGGAGAACGCAGACCCAGTACTTC. This sequence encodes CASSFSGRTQTQYF.

This clonotype is classed as large. This beta chain is a stray read from a library made for alpha chains; its abundance is not meaningful. This chain links TRBV29-1 with TRBJ1-3; D not resolved. The germline gives CDR1 SQVTM, CDR2 ANQGSEA. The CDR3 is made up of 11 amino acids. Trimming stripped 5 bases from V and 5 bases from J, with 7 bases between. CDR3 bases: TGCAGCGTTTCCGAGAGAAACACCATATATTTT. The encoded protein is CSVSERNTIYF. Filled out from reference TRBV29-1 and TRBJ1-3, the complete variable domain reads SAVISQKPSRDICQRGTSLTIQCQVDSQVTMMFWYRQQPGQSLTLIATANQGSEATYESGFVIDKFPISRPNLTFSTLTVSNMSPEDSSIYLCSVSERNTIYFGEGSWLTVV.

This clonotype ranks as large. Because the library targeted alpha chains, this beta chain is an off-target read whose size means little. This chain connects TRBV7-9 to TRBJ2-7; D gene ambiguous. Germline CDR1 and CDR2: SEHNR and FQNEAQ (reference sequence). The V and J ends lost 1 base and 4 bases respectively, with 5 bases between them. This CDR3 is built from 12 residues. CDR3 region: CASSLEVYEQYF. The CDR3 DNA follows: TGTGCCAGCAGCTTAGAAGTGTACGAGCAGTACTTC.

By share, this clonotype ranks as large. The library was built for alpha chains, so this beta chain is an off-target read and its size means little. The chain links TRBV7-9 to TRBJ2-7; D call uncertain. The CDR3 has 12 amino acids. The germline V gene has CDR1 SEHNR and CDR2 FQNEAQ (reference sequence). With 3 bases removed from V and 5 bases from J, the gap between germline ends came to 8 bases. This CDR3 is CASSLWTDEQYF. Here the CDR3 DNA reads TGTGCCAGCAGCTTGTGGACGGACGAGCAGTACTTC.

Within the sample, this clonotype is large (0.1 to 1%). The library was built for alpha chains, so this beta chain is an off-target read and its size means little. The chain carries TRBV5-1 and TRBJ2-7; 10 nucleotides line up with TRBD2. The length of the CDR3 is 16 residues. Unmatched junction bases numbered 10, after V lost 0 bases and J lost 7 bases. Germline V gene lookup returns CDR1 SGHRS and CDR2 YFSETQ. DNA of the CDR3: TGCGCCAGCAGCTTGGTGGGGACTAGCGCCGTGGTTGAGCAGTACTTC. Translated, it gives CASSLVGTSAVVEQYF.

This clonotype has more than one count but fewer than ten. This beta chain is off target for a library built for alpha chains, so its abundance means little. This chain joins TRBV7-8 and TRBJ2-6; 10 nucleotides match TRBD2. Germline lookup yields CDR1 SGHVS and CDR2 FQNEAQ. The trim removed 7 bases at V and 2 bases at J, leaving 8 bases unmatched. The CDR3 sequence is 17 residues long. CDR3 protein: CASKRSGRAAGANVLTF. In DNA, the CDR3 is TGTGCCAGCAAAAGAAGCGGGAGGGCCGCTGGGGCCAACGTCCTGACTTTC.

Within the sample, this clonotype is large. This beta chain is a stray sequence in a library constructed for alpha chains; its clone size is not meaningful. The V call is TRBV6-5, the J call TRBJ2-3, with D possibly being TRBD1 (6 bases). CDR1 is MNHEY, CDR2 SVGAGI, per germline. The CDR3 length is 15 residues. V was clipped by 2 bases and J by 3 bases, with 12 bases between them. CDR3 amino acids: CASSYLSGVTDTQYF. DNA of the CDR3: TGTGCCAGCAGTTACCTTTCAGGGGTTACAGATACGCAGTATTTT.

Note on this clonotype: Because the library targeted alpha chains, this beta chain is an off-target read whose size means little. The V gene is TRBV28, the J gene TRBJ2-1; possibly TRBD2 for D (5 bases). Germline CDR1 and CDR2: MDHEN and SYDVKM. V gave up 9 bases and J gave up 6 bases, with 15 bases separating them. The CDR3 extends over 13 amino acids. The CDR3 nucleotides are TGTGCCAGTTCCGGGATAACTTTCAATGAGCAGTTCTTC. This gives the protein CASSGITFNEQFF.

By sample share, this clonotype is large (0.1 to 1%). The size of this beta chain means little, since it is a stray read in a library made for alpha chains. The chain joins TRBV9 to TRBJ1-1; 7 nucleotides agree with TRBD1. Germline V gene data show CDR1 as SGDLS and CDR2 as YYNGEE. Unmatched junction bases numbered 8, after V lost 0 bases and J lost 0 bases. The CDR3 has 17 residues. This CDR3 is CASSVDPEQGMNTEAFF. CDR3 DNA sequence: TGTGCCAGCAGCGTAGACCCCGAACAGGGGATGAACACTGAAGCTTTCTTT.

A remark on this clonotype: Because this beta chain is a stray read in a library intended to capture alpha chains, its abundance should not be given much weight. The chain has TRBV11-2 and TRBJ2-7; D ambiguous. CDR3 size: 12 residues. Germline V gives CDR1 SGHAT, CDR2 FQNNGV. V lost 5 bases to trimming and J lost 8 bases, with 13 bases between them. CDR3 DNA: TGTGCCAGCAGCGTGCCCGACAATAAGCAGTACTTC. Amino acid sequence: CASSVPDNKQYF. The variable domain in full, completed from reference TRBV11-2 and TRBJ2-7, reads EAGVAQSPRYKIIEKRQSVAFWCNPISGHATLYWYQQILGQGPKLLIQFQNNGVVDDSQLPKDRFSAERLKGVDSTLKIQPAKLEDSAVYLCASSVPDNKQYFGPGTRLTVT.

Details on this clonotype: The library was designed around alpha chains, so this beta chain is a stray read whose abundance carries little weight. The chain employs TRBV28 and TRBJ2-3; D gene ambiguous. This CDR3 spans 12 amino acids. V lost 7 bases, J lost 1 base, and 6 bases lay in between. Germline values: CDR1 MDHEN, CDR2 SYDVKM. This CDR3 reads CASNPGTDTQYF. The CDR3, as DNA: TGTGCCAGCAACCCAGGCACAGATACGCAGTATTTT.

Regarding this clonotype: This beta chain represents an off-target read in a library built for alpha chains; its size is of limited meaning. The V gene is TRBV7-6, the J gene TRBJ1-1; D ambiguous. Trimming shortened V by 4 bases and J by 0 bases, and 18 bases separated the two germline ends. CDR3 length: 17 amino acids. The germline V gene has CDR1 SGHVS and CDR2 FNYEAQ. In nucleotides, the CDR3 is TGTGCCAGCAGCTCTTATTCCCAAAGTTCGGTGAACACTGAAGCTTTCTTT. Protein sequence: CASSSYSQSSVNTEAFF.

By sample share, this clonotype is large (0.1 to 1%). In a library made to pick up alpha chains, this beta chain is a stray read with a size that means little. The V call is TRBV6-2 or TRBV6-3, the J call TRBJ2-7, with D tentatively TRBD1 or TRBD2 (6 bases each). The V gene lost 7 bases and the J gene lost 3 bases, with 16 bases spanning the gap. The CDR3 totals 14 residues. Germline assignment: CDR1 MNHEY and CDR2 SVGEGT. CDR3 residues: CASTPGGHHYEQYF. CDR3 in DNA: TGTGCCAGCACCCCCGGGGGCCACCACTACGAGCAGTACTTC.